This is a list of T cell receptor beta chains from one sample in a study of beta chain features in type 1 diabetes. Some clones are missing from TCRdb's copy, which holds only in-frame ones; the method was immunoSEQ multiplex PCR. The sample holds 40,000 to 45,000 clones, around 70% seen once. The sample was Tregs from blood. These TCRs come from a woman under 30 with type 1 diabetes. Both conserved end residues are part of each CDR3. Fields, in order: J gene, clone size, V gene, CDR3 protein. For some rows the clone size is stated as once, few or many, or as a class when expanded; others skip it.

j_call: TRBJ2-7; clone_size: NA; v_call: TRBV7-2; cdr3_aa: CASSLDVQGSYEQYF
j_call: TRBJ2-3; clone_size: NA; v_call: TRBV28; cdr3_aa: CASSFLDTQYF
j_call: TRBJ1-1; clone_size: NA; v_call: TRBV25-1; cdr3_aa: CASSFGISTEAFF
j_call: TRBJ1-6; clone_size: NA; v_call: TRBV10-3; cdr3_aa: CAISVGDSPLHF
j_call: TRBJ2-3; clone_size: NA; v_call: TRBV5-1; cdr3_aa: CASTRSGGGAGSTDTQYF
j_call: TRBJ2-7; clone_size: NA; v_call: TRBV28; cdr3_aa: CASYLAGYEQYF
j_call: TRBJ2-1; clone_size: once; v_call: TRBV11-3; cdr3_aa: CASSFRVWSNEQFF
j_call: TRBJ2-7; clone_size: NA; v_call: TRBV28; cdr3_aa: CASSRTNYEQYF
j_call: TRBJ1-4; clone_size: NA; v_call: TRBV7-9; cdr3_aa: CASSPGNLAEKLFF
j_call: TRBJ1-2; clone_size: few; v_call: TRBV19; cdr3_aa: CASILRWGLGSGYTF
j_call: TRBJ2-1; clone_size: NA; v_call: TRBV30; cdr3_aa: CAEEGSTYNEQFF
j_call: TRBJ2-5; clone_size: NA; v_call: TRBV6-4; cdr3_aa: CASSLDSAETQYF
j_call: TRBJ2-2; clone_size: NA; v_call: TRBV30; cdr3_aa: CAWSALPRDSLTGELFF
j_call: TRBJ2-1; clone_size: few; v_call: TRBV7-9; cdr3_aa: CASSAAAGSYNEQFF
j_call: TRBJ1-5; clone_size: NA; v_call: TRBV12-5; cdr3_aa: CASGEGGNQPQHF
j_call: TRBJ1-2; clone_size: NA; v_call: TRBV29-1; cdr3_aa: CSVAGTGDRYTF
j_call: TRBJ1-1; clone_size: few; v_call: TRBV29-1; cdr3_aa: CSVGGGRTEAFF
j_call: TRBJ2-1; clone_size: NA; v_call: TRBV5-1; cdr3_aa: CASSLGGDYEQFF
j_call: TRBJ2-1; clone_size: NA; v_call: TRBV5-1; cdr3_aa: CASSFGTSNEQFF
j_call: TRBJ2-1; clone_size: NA; v_call: TRBV18; cdr3_aa: CASSPTGTSGYNEQFF
j_call: TRBJ2-1; clone_size: once; v_call: TRBV9; cdr3_aa: CASSVAGVLVYEQFF
j_call: TRBJ1-5; clone_size: NA; v_call: TRBV15; cdr3_aa: CATSREQGGGGQHF
j_call: TRBJ2-7; clone_size: NA; v_call: TRBV7-2; cdr3_aa: CASSLRGSEQYF
j_call: TRBJ1-1; clone_size: few; v_call: TRBV5-5; cdr3_aa: CASSRGTGFFSEAFF
j_call: TRBJ2-3; clone_size: few; v_call: TRBV15; cdr3_aa: CATSRAPTNVDTQYF
j_call: TRBJ1-1; clone_size: NA; v_call: TRBV6-5; cdr3_aa: CASRGQGREEAFF
j_call: TRBJ2-2; clone_size: NA; v_call: TRBV10-1; cdr3_aa: CASSTQGSGNTGELFF
j_call: TRBJ2-1; clone_size: NA; v_call: TRBV7-7; cdr3_aa: CASSVRFRDEQFF
j_call: TRBJ2-1; clone_size: once; v_call: TRBV19; cdr3_aa: CASTETGIPYNEQFF
j_call: TRBJ2-7; clone_size: NA; v_call: TRBV11-1; cdr3_aa: CASSPDGGALGEQYF
j_call: TRBJ2-6; clone_size: NA; v_call: TRBV5-1; cdr3_aa: CASSLDLAGGSGANVLTF
j_call: TRBJ1-1; clone_size: NA; v_call: TRBV19; cdr3_aa: CASSISGTRTEAFF
j_call: TRBJ2-1; clone_size: NA; v_call: TRBV7-3; cdr3_aa: CASSPRPRDEQFF
j_call: TRBJ2-1; clone_size: once; v_call: TRBV6-6; cdr3_aa: CASSYSSGQGFEQFF
j_call: TRBJ1-1; clone_size: NA; v_call: TRBV5-5; cdr3_aa: CASSLGQGAGNTEAFF
j_call: TRBJ1-2; clone_size: NA; v_call: TRBV12-5; cdr3_aa: CASGSSRGHLNYGYTF
j_call: TRBJ1-3; clone_size: NA; v_call: TRBV10-3; cdr3_aa: CAISENEAISGNTIYF
j_call: TRBJ1-2; clone_size: NA; v_call: TRBV18; cdr3_aa: CASSPPAGPNYGYTF
j_call: TRBJ2-3; clone_size: NA; v_call: TRBV7-2; cdr3_aa: CASSLTTSGRALTDTQYF
j_call: TRBJ2-2; clone_size: few; v_call: TRBV19; cdr3_aa: CASSPATQVGELFF
j_call: TRBJ2-7; clone_size: NA; v_call: TRBV7-9; cdr3_aa: CASSMGVYLYEQYF
j_call: TRBJ2-7; clone_size: NA; v_call: TRBV4-3; cdr3_aa: CASSQVGRGYEQYF
j_call: TRBJ1-3; clone_size: few; v_call: TRBV28; cdr3_aa: CASSWHGLGNTIYF
j_call: TRBJ1-4; clone_size: NA; v_call: TRBV28; cdr3_aa: CASSLWTDNEKLFF
j_call: TRBJ1-5; clone_size: NA; v_call: TRBV19; cdr3_aa: CASSIDMWSAGGQPQHF
j_call: TRBJ2-2; clone_size: NA; v_call: TRBV30; cdr3_aa: CAWSRGSRAGELFF
j_call: TRBJ2-5; clone_size: NA; v_call: TRBV14; cdr3_aa: CASSQQTGGTQYF
j_call: TRBJ1-2; clone_size: NA; v_call: TRBV7-2; cdr3_aa: CASSSWTIYGYTF
j_call: TRBJ1-3; clone_size: NA; v_call: TRBV5-4; cdr3_aa: CASSSQTGITSGNTIYF
j_call: TRBJ1-5; clone_size: NA; v_call: TRBV28; cdr3_aa: CASTSARTGTNQPQHF
j_call: TRBJ2-2; clone_size: NA; v_call: TRBV7-2; cdr3_aa: CASSLGGVGTGELFF
j_call: TRBJ2-2; clone_size: NA; v_call: TRBV7-8; cdr3_aa: CASSLELASTGELFF
j_call: TRBJ2-7; clone_size: NA; v_call: TRBV7-6; cdr3_aa: CASSNRGTSEVF
j_call: TRBJ1-4; clone_size: NA; v_call: TRBV27; cdr3_aa: CASSSSPLIRDIREKLFF
j_call: TRBJ1-6; clone_size: NA; v_call: TRBV30; cdr3_aa: CAWTVPGQGRPLHF